These 11 T cell receptor beta chains came from one sample sequenced in a study of cytomegalovirus exposure and HLA in healthy donors. 60 Vbeta and 13 Jbeta primers were used in PCR. Profiled with immunoSEQ multiplex PCR; TCRdb holds only in-frame clones, not every one. This sample has 100,000 to 150,000 clones, with 81% found just once. Sequences were obtained from PBMCs. These receptor sequences come from a young man in good health and CMV-seronegative.

This chain uses TRBV18 with TRBJ2-2; TRBD1 might be the D (5 bases). V was cut by 3 bases and J by 2 bases, with 7 bases left in between. This CDR3 has 14 residues. The germline V gene encodes CDR1 KGHSH and CDR2 LQKENI. CDR3 DNA: TGTGCCAGCTCACCTGACAGTAACACCGGGGAGCTGTTTTTT. Its protein product is CASSPDSNTGELFF.

A single count supports this clone. The chain carries TRBV30 and TRBJ2-2; 7 bases are a match to TRBD2. V dropped 2 bases and J dropped 7; count of bases not matched to a gene: 13. Germline CDR1 GTSNPN, CDR2 SVGIG (reference sequence). The CDR3 covers 16 residues. The CDR3 region is CAWSIHRPGGIGELFF. The DNA of the CDR3 is TGTGCCTGGAGTATCCACAGGCCGGGGGGTATCGGGGAGCTGTTTTTT.

V and J are TRBV10-3 and TRBJ2-7; tentative D call: TRBD1 (6 bases). The CDR3 loop spans 14 amino acids. The V end was cut by 3 bases, the J end by 5 bases, with 14 bases between. Germline V gene sequence: CDR1 ENHRY, CDR2 SYGVKD. CDR3 sequence: CAISESKGVHEQYF. The DNA of the CDR3 is TGTGCCATCAGTGAATCGAAGGGGGTCCACGAGCAGTACTTC.

V gene TRBV19 combines with J gene TRBJ2-1; TRBD1 matches 7 bases. Germline CDR1 LNHDA, CDR2 SQIVND (reference sequence). This CDR3 has 14 amino acids. The ends lost 2 bases at V and 8 bases at J; junction bases unmatched: 6. The CDR3 sequence is CASSISRGIDEQFF. The CDR3 region has the DNA TGTGCCAGTAGTATAAGCAGGGGGATCGATGAGCAGTTCTTC.

The gene calls are TRBV21-1 and TRBJ2-2; TRBD1 is the table's D call, not checked against the DNA. TRBV21-1 counts as a pseudogene. The CDR3 is made up of 15 amino acids. The CDR3, as DNA: TGTGCCAGACGACCTAGGGACAGGGACACCGGGGAGCTGTTTTTT. Translated: CARRPRDRDTGELFF.

This clone showed up just a few times. This chain connects TRBV11-2 to TRBJ1-6, with 10 bases aligning to TRBD1. J gave up 9 bases and V 4 bases, and 3 bases lay outside the gene matches. The CDR3 has 14 amino acids. Germline V gene data show CDR1 as SGHAT and CDR2 as FQNNGV. The CDR3 nucleotides are TGTGCCAGCAGCTCCGGGGACAGGGGTTCACCCCTCCACTTT. The encoded protein is CASSSGDRGSPLHF.

This chain connects TRBV7-2 to TRBJ1-1, with 8 bases that match TRBD1. Germline trimming cut 7 bases from V and 4 bases from J; bases unmatched to any gene: 8. The CDR3 has 14 amino acids. Germline CDR1 and CDR2: SGHTA and FQGNSA. The CDR3 sequence is CASNPGGGGTEAFF. CDR3 coding DNA: TGTGCCAGCAACCCAGGGGGCGGAGGCACTGAAGCTTTCTTT.

The V gene is TRBV14, the J gene TRBJ1-1, with D perhaps matching TRBD1 (5 bases). CDR1 SGHDN and CDR2 FVKESK come from the germline V gene. V was shortened by 2 bases and J by 0 bases, with 10 bases between the two germline ends. The CDR3 is 15 amino acids. The CDR3 nucleotides are TGTGCCAGCAGCCAATTAGACAGATTGAACACTGAAGCTTTCTTT. It translates to CASSQLDRLNTEAFF. The whole variable domain, filled in from reference TRBV14 and TRBJ1-1, reads EAGVTQFPSHSVIEKGQTVTLRCDPISGHDNLYWYRRVMGKEIKFLLHFVKESKQDESGMPNNRFLAERTGGTYSTLKVQPAELEDSGVYFCASSQLDRLNTEAFFGQGTRLTVV.

The rearrangement links TRBV7-9 to TRBJ2-6, with 10 bases aligning to TRBD1. V dropped 5 bases and J dropped 2; count of bases not matched to a gene: 9. Per the germline V gene, CDR1 is SEHNR and CDR2 is FQNEAQ (reference sequence). CDR3 length equals 18 residues. The CDR3 loop is CASSPDRDRGPGANVLTF. The CDR3 region has the DNA TGTGCCAGCAGCCCAGACCGGGACAGGGGACCTGGGGCCAACGTCCTGACTTTC.

This chain connects TRBV28 to TRBJ1-6, with D unresolved. Trimming removed 2 bases from V and 7 bases from J, with 6 bases in between. Germline V gene data show CDR1 as MDHEN and CDR2 as SYDVKM. There are 13 residues in the CDR3. The CDR3, as DNA: TGTGCCAGCAGTTTACTAGAGAATTCACCCCTCCACTTT. Encoded protein: CASSLLENSPLHF.

The chain is built from TRBV27 and TRBJ2-7; the D gene is possibly TRBD1 (5 bases). Deletions cut 3 bases from V and 3 bases from J, with 12 bases between. Per germline, CDR1 MNHEY and CDR2 SMNVEV (reference sequence). There are 14 residues in the CDR3. The CDR3 nucleotides read TGTGCCAGCAGTTTTGGGGCAGACCTCTACGAGCAGTACTTC. This translates into CASSFGADLYEQYF.